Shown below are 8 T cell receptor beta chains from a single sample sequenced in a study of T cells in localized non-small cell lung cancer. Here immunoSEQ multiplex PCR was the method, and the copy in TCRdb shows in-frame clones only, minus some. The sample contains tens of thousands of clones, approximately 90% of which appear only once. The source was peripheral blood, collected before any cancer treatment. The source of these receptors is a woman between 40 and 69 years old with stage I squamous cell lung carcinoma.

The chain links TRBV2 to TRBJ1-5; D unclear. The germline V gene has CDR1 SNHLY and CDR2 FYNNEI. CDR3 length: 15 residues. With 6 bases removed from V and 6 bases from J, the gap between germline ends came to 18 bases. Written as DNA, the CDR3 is TGTGCCAGCAGGGATGAGGGATTGGGCTCTCAGCCCCAGCATTTT. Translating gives CASRDEGLGSQPQHF.

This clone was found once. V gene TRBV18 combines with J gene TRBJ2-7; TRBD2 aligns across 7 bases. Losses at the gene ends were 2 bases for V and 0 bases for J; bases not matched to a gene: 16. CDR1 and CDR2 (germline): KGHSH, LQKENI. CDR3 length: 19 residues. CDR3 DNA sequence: TGTGCCAGCTCACCAGCTAGCGGATACATTCCCACCTCCTCCTACGAGCAGTACTTC. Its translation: CASSPASGYIPTSSYEQYF.

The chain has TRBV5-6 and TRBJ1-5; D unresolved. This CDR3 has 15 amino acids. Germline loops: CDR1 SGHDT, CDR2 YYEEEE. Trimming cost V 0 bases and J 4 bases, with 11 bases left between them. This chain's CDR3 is CASSLGWTENQPQHF. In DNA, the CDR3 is TGTGCCAGCAGCTTGGGTTGGACGGAGAATCAGCCCCAGCATTTT.

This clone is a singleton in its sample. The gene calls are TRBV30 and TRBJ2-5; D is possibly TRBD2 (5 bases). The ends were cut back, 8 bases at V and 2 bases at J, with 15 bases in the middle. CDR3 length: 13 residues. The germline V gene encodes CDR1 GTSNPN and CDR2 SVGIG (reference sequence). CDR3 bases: TGTGCCCGCAGAGGGAAGGGACAAGAGACCCAGTACTTC. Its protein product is CARRGKGQETQYF.

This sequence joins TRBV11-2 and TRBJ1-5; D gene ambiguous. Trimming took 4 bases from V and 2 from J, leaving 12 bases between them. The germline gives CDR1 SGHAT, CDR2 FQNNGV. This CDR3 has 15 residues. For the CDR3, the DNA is TGTGCCAGCAGCTGGGCAAGTGGTGGCAATCAGCCCCAGCATTTT. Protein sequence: CASSWASGGNQPQHF.

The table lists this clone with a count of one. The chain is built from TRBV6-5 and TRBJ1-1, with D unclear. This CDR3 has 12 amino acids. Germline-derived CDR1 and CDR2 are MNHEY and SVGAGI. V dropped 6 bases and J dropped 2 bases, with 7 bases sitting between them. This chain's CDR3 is CASRRENTEAFF. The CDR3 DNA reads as TGTGCCAGCAGGCGGGAAAACACTGAAGCTTTCTTT.

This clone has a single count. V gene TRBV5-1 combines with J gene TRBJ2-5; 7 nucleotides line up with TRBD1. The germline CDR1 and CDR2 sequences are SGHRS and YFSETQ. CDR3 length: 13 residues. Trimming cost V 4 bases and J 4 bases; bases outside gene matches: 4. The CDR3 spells CASSRQGRETQYF. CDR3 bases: TGCGCCAGCAGCAGACAGGGTCGAGAGACCCAGTACTTC.

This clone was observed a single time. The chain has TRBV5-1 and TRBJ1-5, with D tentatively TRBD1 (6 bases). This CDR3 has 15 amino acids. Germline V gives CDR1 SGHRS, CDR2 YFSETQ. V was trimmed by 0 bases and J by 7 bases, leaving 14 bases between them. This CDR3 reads CASSLGSAGEQPQHF. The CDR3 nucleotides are TGCGCCAGCAGCTTGGGTTCGGCAGGGGAACAGCCCCAGCATTTT.